The 14 T cell receptor beta chains below were found in one sample sequenced in a study of T cells in Graves' hyperthyroidism and ophthalmopathy. RNA transcripts provided the source from which TCR beta CDR3 regions were amplified. HTBI primers drove first-round RT-PCR of the TCR CDR3. MiXCR, applied by TCRdb to the multiplex PCR reads, yields one record per CDR3 protein. This repertoire shows hundreds of thousands of distinct CDR3 sequences, 15% to 20% found once; its top ten account for 3.8%. Sequencing was performed on blood. The receptors shown here come from a woman aged 25 to 39 with Graves' hyperthyroidism.

V and J are TRBV13 and TRBJ2-5, with 7 bases fitting TRBD1. Germline V lookup: CDR1 PRHDT, CDR2 FYEKMQ (reference sequence). V lost 5 bases to trimming and J lost 6 bases; unmatched junction nucleotides: 9. The CDR3 has 14 residues. The CDR3 nucleotides read TGTGCCAGCAGCGACCGGTCGAGGGGGCAGACCCAGTACTTC. Its translation: CASSDRSRGQTQYF. The whole variable domain, remainder taken from reference TRBV13 and TRBJ2-5, is AAGVIQSPRHLIKEKRETATLKCYPIPRHDTVYWYQQGPGQDPQFLISFYEKMQSDKGSIPDRFSAQQFSDYHSELNMSSLELGDSALYFCASSDRSRGQTQYFGPGTRLLVL.

This clonotype was recorded at least ten times. The chain carries TRBV28 and TRBJ1-1; D is perhaps TRBD1 (6 bases). The CDR3 runs 15 residues. Trimming took 2 bases from V and 7 from J, leaving 17 bases between them. From germline, CDR1 is MDHEN and CDR2 SYDVKM. CDR3 sequence (DNA): TGTGCCAGCAGTTTACCAACAGGGCCCGTGCATGAAGCTTTCTTT. It is translated as CASSLPTGPVHEAFF.

This clonotype has just a few counts. CDR3 sequence (DNA): TGTGCCAGCAGCTTATACGGGAGTAAGTACGAGCAGTACTTC. This encodes CASSLYGSKYEQYF. The J gene is TRBJ2-7, the V gene TRBV3-1, with D possibly TRBD2 on 6 matching bases. The CDR3 sequence is 14 residues long. CDR1 and CDR2 (germline): LGHDT, YNNKEL (reference sequence). V was shortened by 5 bases and J by 4 bases, with 15 bases between the two germline ends.

There are many counts of this clonotype. The J gene is TRBJ1-1, the V gene TRBV5-1, with D unclear. The germline V gene encodes CDR1 SGHRS and CDR2 YFSETQ. Trimming shortened V by 0 bases and J by 3 bases, and 12 bases separated the two germline ends. This CDR3 is 15 amino acids long. The CDR3 DNA reads TGCGCCAGCAGCTTGGGCTACACGGTAGACACTGAAGCTTTCTTT. It yields the protein CASSLGYTVDTEAFF.

In this sample, this clonotype turned up a few times. The rearrangement joins TRBV25-1 to TRBJ2-1; D is ambiguous. The CDR3 consists of 13 residues. Trimming pared 1 base from V and 7 bases from J, leaving 8 bases between. CDR1 and CDR2 (germline): MGHDK, SYGVNS. CDR3 sequence: CASSEWLANEQFF. CDR3 DNA: TGTGCCAGCAGTGAATGGCTGGCAAATGAGCAGTTCTTC.

The chain combines TRBV19 with TRBJ1-2, with D unclear. The CDR3 consists of 16 residues. Germline V gene sequence: CDR1 LNHDA, CDR2 SQIVND (reference sequence). Deletions cut 6 bases from V and 5 bases from J, with 22 bases between. The CDR3 nucleotides are TGTGCCAGTAGAGTCGGATCGACAAACGCCCTGTATGGCTACACCTTC. This translates into CASRVGSTNALYGYTF. Full variable domain (rest looked up from reference TRBV19 and TRBJ1-2): DGGITQSPKYLFRKEGQNVTLSCEQNLNHDAMYWYRQDPGQGLRLIYYSQIVNDFQKGDIAEGYSVSREKKESFPLTVTSAQKNPTAFYLCASRVGSTNALYGYTFGSGTRLTVV.

This clonotype has at least ten counts. The chain joins TRBV7-2 to TRBJ2-7; D unresolved. This CDR3 has 12 residues. The germline CDR1 and CDR2 sequences are SGHTA and FQGNSA. V was trimmed by 5 bases and J by 5 bases, leaving 10 bases between them. The CDR3 reads CASSHAANEQYF. The CDR3 coding sequence is TGTGCCAGCAGCCACGCGGCGAACGAGCAGTACTTC.

There are many counts of this clonotype. The CDR3 here is CASSSLAGGADTQYF. CDR3 nucleotides: TGTGCCAGCAGTTCCCTAGCGGGAGGGGCAGATACGCAGTATTTT. The J gene is TRBJ2-3, the V gene TRBV6-1, with 12 nucleotides matching TRBD2. The CDR3 is made up of 15 amino acids. J gave up 4 bases and V 5 bases, and 4 bases lay outside the gene matches. Germline CDR1 reads MNHNS; CDR2 reads SASEGT.

The chain uses TRBV3-2 and TRBJ1-6; TRBD1 is taken as the D call from the table, unchecked against the DNA. TRBV3-2 is tagged as a pseudogene. The CDR3 contains 16 residues. This CDR3 is CASSLNYREGDSPLHF. The CDR3 DNA reads TGTGCCAGCAGCCTCAACTACAGGGAAGGGGATTCACCCCTCCACTTT.

In this sample, this clonotype turned up many times. J is TRBJ1-1 and V is TRBV19, with 10 positions matching TRBD1. Germline CDR1 and CDR2: LNHDA and SQIVND (reference sequence). Trimming took 5 bases from V and 3 from J; bases not matched to a gene: 6. This CDR3 comprises 15 residues. The CDR3 here is CASSPQGQGYTEAFF. The CDR3 nucleotides read TGTGCCAGTAGTCCTCAGGGACAGGGGTACACTGAAGCTTTCTTT.

Details on this clonotype: This may come from a read error, since a much larger clone is one base off. The chain combines TRBV11-2 with TRBJ1-4, with D maybe TRBD1 (6 bases). This CDR3 region has 14 residues. Trimming removed 5 bases at V and 2 bases at J, with 9 bases between. Germline CDR1 reads SGHAT; CDR2 reads FQNNGV. Written as DNA, the CDR3 is TGTGCCAGCAGCCACACAGGGACTAATGAAAAACTGTTTTTT. Translated: CASSHTGTNEKLFF.

The V and J genes are TRBV12-3 or TRBV12-4 and TRBJ1-3; D ambiguous. CDR3 size: 14 residues. Deletions cut 6 bases from V and 1 base from J, with 10 bases between. This chain's CDR3 is CASSTLGSGNTIYF. Here the CDR3 DNA reads TGTGCCAGCAGCACACTAGGTTCTGGAAACACCATATATTTT.

V gene TRBV4-2 combines with J gene TRBJ2-3; 8 bases are a match to TRBD1. The length of the CDR3 is 17 residues. The trim removed 0 bases at V and 3 bases at J, leaving 8 bases unmatched. CDR1 LGHNA and CDR2 YNFKEQ come from the germline V gene. DNA of the CDR3: TGTGCCAGCAGCCAAGAACCTCAGGGGGCTTTAACAGATACGCAGTATTTT. Translation gives CASSQEPQGALTDTQYF.

This clonotype was counted only a few times. The chain recombines TRBV9 with TRBJ1-4; D remains ambiguous. The CDR3 totals 12 residues. Germline-derived CDR1 and CDR2 are SGDLS and YYNGEE. V was trimmed by 0 bases and J by 7 bases, leaving 4 bases between them. The CDR3 DNA is TGTGCCAGCAGCGTAGATGGTGAAAAACTGTTTTTT. It translates to CASSVDGEKLFF.